The 19 T cell receptor beta chains below all came from one sample that was sequenced in a study of blood T cells in healthy people across ages. For the second PCR, which ran for 7 to 11 cycles, a sample-barcoded 5' primer and a J-beta primer mix were used. TCRdb re-analysed the 5' RACE reads in MiXCR, keeping a single row per CDR3 protein. This sample has under 1,000,000 distinct CDR3 sequences; 35% to 50% occur once, and the top ten carry less than 20%. Sample: blood. Receptors were obtained from a man at least 80 years old in good health.

The chain recombines TRBV4-3 with TRBJ1-2; TRBD1 matches 9 bases. Trimming took 5 bases from V and 0 from J; bases not matched to a gene: 7. Germline lookup yields CDR1 LGHNA and CDR2 YSLEER. This CDR3 region has 16 residues. CDR3 coding DNA: TGCGCCAGCAGCTTGCGGACAGGGGAAGCTAACTATGGCTACACCTTC. Protein product: CASSLRTGEANYGYTF.

This clonotype was seen repeatedly, ten times or more. The J gene is TRBJ1-5, the V gene TRBV7-4; 7 bases map to TRBD1. The V gene's germline CDR1 is SGHVT and CDR2 SQSDAQ. CDR3 length: 17 amino acids. Losses at the gene ends were 1 base for V and 0 bases for J; bases not matched to a gene: 6. CDR3 residues: CASSLEKGADSNQPQHF. CDR3 DNA: TGTGCCAGCAGCTTAGAAAAGGGGGCAGATAGCAATCAGCCCCAGCATTTT.

The chain links TRBV20-1 to TRBJ1-2; D remains unclear. The CDR3 is 14 amino acids. CDR1 and CDR2 from the germline V gene are DFQATT and SNEGSKA (reference sequence). The V end lost 0 bases, the J end lost 3 bases, and 11 bases lay between the germline ends. For the CDR3, the DNA is TGCAGTGCTAGAGAGCACCAGCCTCACTATGGCTACACCTTC. Encoded protein: CSAREHQPHYGYTF.

This clonotype turned up a few times. The rearrangement joins TRBV11-1 to TRBJ2-1; 8 nucleotides align to TRBD2. CDR3 length equals 15 residues. CDR1 is SGHAT, CDR2 FQDESV, per germline (reference sequence). Trimming took 5 bases from V and 7 from J; bases not matched to a gene: 10. CDR3 DNA: TGTGCCAGCAGCATCCCGGGAGGGCTCAGAAATGAGCAGTTCTTC. Its translation: CASSIPGGLRNEQFF.

This clonotype has a handful of counts. The chain joins TRBV3-1 to TRBJ2-1; 9 bases fit TRBD2. CDR3 length equals 15 residues. V shed 3 bases, J shed 7 bases, and the junction held 7 bases outside the gene matches. Germline CDR1 reads LGHDT; CDR2 reads YNNKEL (reference sequence). The CDR3: CASSQRLAASNEQFF. As DNA, the CDR3 is TGTGCCAGCAGCCAGCGACTAGCGGCTAGTAATGAGCAGTTCTTC.

This sequence joins TRBV5-1 and TRBJ2-5, with 10 bases lining up with TRBD1. V shed 7 bases and J 11 bases; nucleotides not matched to a gene: 20. This CDR3 comprises 16 residues. Germline V gene sequence: CDR1 SGHRS, CDR2 YFSETQ. The CDR3 coding sequence is TGCGCCAGCGAATTCACCGGGACAGGGGTTAACAATGAGCAGTACTTC. Translating gives CASEFTGTGVNNEQYF.

The genes are TRBV29-1 and TRBJ2-2; 9 bases match TRBD2. J lost 0 bases, V lost 6 bases, and 14 bases had no gene match. CDR1 SQVTM and CDR2 ANQGSEA come from the germline V gene. This CDR3 comprises 18 residues. The CDR3 DNA follows: TGCAGCGTCATAAGGGGAGGAGCGGGAGGTCCGAACACCGGGGAGCTGTTTTTT. It specifies CSVIRGGAGGPNTGELFF.

V and J are TRBV5-1 and TRBJ2-5, with 14 bases identical to TRBD2. Germline V gives CDR1 SGHRS, CDR2 YFSETQ. V shed 5 bases, J shed 2 bases, and the junction held 5 bases outside the gene matches. The CDR3 is 16 residues long. This CDR3 is CASRFGTSGGQETQYF. CDR3 coding DNA: TGCGCCAGCAGGTTTGGGACTAGCGGGGGACAAGAGACCCAGTACTTC.

This clonotype has just a few counts. This chain links TRBV7-2 with TRBJ2-2, with a possible D match to TRBD2 (5 bases). Germline V gene lookup returns CDR1 SGHTA and CDR2 FQGNSA. V was pared by 1 base and J by 5 bases, with 8 bases between. The CDR3 consists of 14 residues. This chain's CDR3 is CASSLDTRTGELFF. DNA of the CDR3: TGTGCCAGCAGCTTAGACACTAGGACCGGGGAGCTGTTTTTT.

The V and J genes are TRBV29-1 and TRBJ2-7; 8 bases match TRBD2. Germline lookup yields CDR1 SQVTM and CDR2 ANQGSEA. The CDR3 loop spans 15 amino acids. V lost 6 bases and J lost 4; bases outside the gene matches: 14. CDR3 loop: CSVLVGSGTFYEQYF. Here the CDR3 DNA reads TGCAGCGTCCTGGTGGGTAGCGGGACCTTTTACGAGCAGTACTTC.

This rearrangement joins TRBV20-1 to TRBJ2-1; D is unresolved. Germline loops: CDR1 DFQATT, CDR2 SNEGSKA (reference sequence). V was cut by 3 bases and J by 4 bases, with 7 bases left in between. CDR3 length: 12 residues. In DNA form, the CDR3 reads TGCAGTGCTAGTAAAGGGTACAATGAGCAGTTCTTC. Its translation: CSASKGYNEQFF.

This clonotype showed up just once. The chain combines TRBV15 with TRBJ2-5; TRBD2 matches at 12 bases. The germline gives CDR1 LNHNV, CDR2 YYDKDF (reference sequence). The CDR3 is 15 residues long. Trimming at V came to 5 bases and at J to 11 bases, leaving 12 bases not matched to a gene. The CDR3 here is CATSRRTSGNDEQYF. The DNA of the CDR3 is TGTGCCACCAGCCGCCGGACTAGCGGGAACGATGAGCAGTACTTC.

The genes are TRBV7-2 and TRBJ2-1; possibly TRBD1 for D (5 bases). The CDR3 consists of 13 residues. V was cut by 5 bases and J by 10 bases, with 15 bases left in between. CDR1 is SGHTA, CDR2 FQGNSA, per germline. CDR3 loop: CASSVVGANEQFF. The CDR3 DNA reads as TGTGCCAGCAGCGTAGTAGGGGCAAACGAGCAGTTCTTC.

This clonotype appeared a few times. The V call is TRBV20-1, the J call TRBJ2-3; 7 nucleotides line up with TRBD2. V lost 6 bases, J lost 2 bases, and 14 bases stayed unmatched. CDR3 length: 16 residues. Germline values: CDR1 DFQATT, CDR2 SNEGSKA (reference sequence). For the CDR3, the DNA is TGCAGTGCAAGGAGAGTGAGCGGGGATATCACAGATACGCAGTATTTT. Translated, it gives CSARRVSGDITDTQYF.

The CDR3 loop is CASSLGDNQETQYF. Written as DNA, the CDR3 is TGTGCCAGCAGCTTAGGGGACAACCAAGAGACCCAGTACTTC. V and J are TRBV7-2 and TRBJ2-5, with D perhaps matching TRBD1 (6 bases). The CDR3 runs 14 residues. The V and J ends lost 1 base and 0 bases respectively, with 6 bases between them. Germline CDR1 is SGHTA and CDR2 is FQGNSA.

Many counts were recorded for this clonotype. The chain is built from TRBV6-5 and TRBJ2-1; D is undetermined. With 0 bases removed from V and 5 bases from J, the gap between germline ends came to 8 bases. CDR3 size: 14 residues. Germline CDR1 and CDR2: MNHEY and SVGAGI. The CDR3 DNA follows: TGTGCCAGCAGTTACTCGGCTGGGGACAATGAGCAGTTCTTC. Its protein product is CASSYSAGDNEQFF.

This clonotype came up a few times. A read error may be the cause here, since a much bigger clone is one base away. The chain employs TRBV29-1 and TRBJ2-5; TRBD2 matches at 10 bases. The V segment lost 3 bases and the J segment 11 bases; nucleotides outside the gene matches: 15. The germline V gene has CDR1 SQVTM and CDR2 ANQGSEA. The CDR3 runs to 15 residues. CDR3 nucleotide sequence: TGCAGCGTTGATCCCTCTAGCGGGAGTTTCAATGAGCAGTACTTC. It yields the protein CSVDPSSGSFNEQYF.

This rearrangement joins TRBV12-3 or TRBV12-4 to TRBJ1-1; a weak D match, TRBD1 (6 bases). The CDR3 loop spans 14 amino acids. Trimming pared 3 bases from V and 5 bases from J, leaving 13 bases between. CDR3 DNA: TGTGCCAGCAGTTTCATAGGGGGTAGGACTGAAGCTTTCTTT. Translating gives CASSFIGGRTEAFF.

The DNA for the CDR3 is TGTGCCACCAGTGCCGGACAGAGCTCCTACAATGAGCAGTACTTC. This codes for CATSAGQSSYNEQYF. The V call is TRBV24-1, the J call TRBJ2-1; TRBD1 might be the D (6 bases). The end of the DNA is better explained by TRBJ2-7, so the J call may be wrong. This CDR3 comprises 15 residues. Germline CDR1 is KGHDR and CDR2 is SFDVKD.